This TCR beta chain was sequenced during a study of cytomegalovirus exposure and HLA in healthy donors. The wider study: Earlier findings included nearly 120 million unique TCR beta sequences obtained from about 180 million T cells.

Among the donors, all were healthy bone marrow donors. The PCR had 60 Vbeta and 13 Jbeta primers. Sequencing was performed with immunoSEQ multiplex PCR; in TCRdb, only in-frame clones are kept and a portion is missing. The sample includes roughly 190,000 clones, about 90% seen only once; the top ten take around 1.2%. This CDR3 is 10 amino acids long. Germline V gives CDR1 SQVTM, CDR2 ANQGSEA. V was trimmed by 5 bases and J by 5 bases, leaving 7 bases between them. With regard to this clone: The antigen is undetermined.

Overall study results and limits: Accurate HLA-A and HLA-B prediction from TCR beta sequences was reported for most subjects.

Sequenced input: PBMCs. This TCR came from a man aged 25-45 years in good health and CMV-seronegative. The gene calls are TRBV29-1 and TRBJ2-7; D remains unclear. CDR3 sequence (DNA): TGCAGCGTTCTGTCCGACGAGCAGTACTTC. It encodes CSVLSDEQYF.